Listed below are T cell receptor beta chains from one sample, sequenced in a study of patients and donors after allogeneic stem cell transplantation. Using its own MiXCR run on the RT-PCR reads, TCRdb lists one record per CDR3 protein. The table lists 200,000 to 250,000 distinct CDR3 sequences, roughly two fifths of them singletons, with around a tenth in the top ten. The sample comprised blood, either unsorted or a sorted T cell fraction (not recorded which). All receptors derive from a human donor who was either an allogeneic HSCT recipient or a stem cell or donor lymphocyte infusion donor (not recorded which). It is not recorded whose cells these are; they may come from a transplant donor. CDR3s include the opening cysteine and the closing phenylalanine or tryptophan. The D gene is left open where the match is weak. Only part of the rows carry a size: once, few, many, or a class if the clone is expanded.

V	D	size	J	CDR3	DNA
TRBV30	NA	few	TRBJ1-5	CAWSVRRVSNQPQHF	TGTGCCTGGAGTGTACGGCGGGTTAGCAATCAGCCCCAGCATTTT
TRBV29-1	TRBD2	NA	TRBJ2-7	CSVETPWTSGGHSYEQYF	TGCAGCGTTGAAACCCCCTGGACTAGCGGGGGCCACTCCTACGAGCAGTACTTC
TRBV20-1	NA	few	TRBJ2-1	CSASFNEQFF	TGCAGTGCTAGCTTCAATGAGCAGTTCTTC
TRBV12-3/TRBV12-4	NA	few	TRBJ1-1	CASSFSPGTEAFF	TGTGCCAGCAGTTTCTCGCCTGGGACTGAAGCTTTCTTT
TRBV7-2	TRBD2	NA	TRBJ2-2	CASSSRTSGGAAAGELFF	TGTGCCAGCAGCTCAAGGACTAGCGGGGGGGCGGCGGCCGGGGAGCTGTTTTTT
TRBV29-1	NA	NA	TRBJ1-1	CSVGERTLNTEAFF	TGCAGCGTTGGGGAGCGGACCTTGAACACTGAAGCTTTCTTT
TRBV29-1	TRBD1	few	TRBJ2-7	CSVAGGYEQYF	TGCAGCGTTGCAGGGGGCTACGAGCAGTACTTC
TRBV21-1	NA	NA	TRBJ1-2	CASSPRWVGYTF	TGTGCCAGCAGCCCGAGGTGGGTTGGCTACACCTTC
TRBV9	NA	few	TRBJ1-2	CASSASDYYGYTF	TGTGCCAGCAGCGCTTCGGACTACTATGGCTACACCTTC
TRBV29-1	TRBD1	NA	TRBJ1-2	CSVASGQVYGYTF	TGCAGCGTTGCCTCGGGACAGGTGTATGGCTACACCTTC
TRBV29-1	NA	few	TRBJ1-1	CSVEGVLNTEAFF	TGCAGCGTTGAGGGGGTGCTGAACACTGAAGCTTTCTTT
TRBV9	TRBD2	many	TRBJ2-7	CASSPDPSGGYEQYF	TGTGCCAGCAGCCCTGATCCTAGCGGGGGCTACGAGCAGTACTTC
TRBV12-3/TRBV12-4	NA	few	TRBJ1-5	CATPHQPQHF	TGTGCCACCCCCCATCAGCCCCAGCATTTT
TRBV5-1	NA	few	TRBJ1-6	CASSFPGVSPLHF	TGCGCCAGCAGCTTTCCAGGGGTGTCACCCCTCCACTTT
TRBV27	NA	NA	TRBJ2-2	CASSLFAAPGAGELFF	TGTGCCAGCAGTTTATTTGCTGCCCCTGGCGCCGGGGAGCTGTTTTTT
TRBV3-1	TRBD2	few	TRBJ2-7	CASSQTRLAGGAEQYF	TGTGCCAGCAGCCAAACCCGACTAGCGGGGGGCGCGGAGCAGTACTTC
TRBV29-1	TRBD2	NA	TRBJ2-7	CSVEVWLAGPTYEQYF	TGCAGCGTTGAAGTTTGGCTAGCGGGGCCAACCTACGAGCAGTACTTC
TRBV5-6	NA	few	TRBJ2-7	CASSRPRLSSYEQYF	TGTGCCAGCAGCCGACCCCGTCTGAGCTCCTACGAGCAGTACTTC
TRBV20-1	NA	NA	TRBJ1-5	CSARAENDQPQHF	TGCAGTGCTAGGGCGGAGAACGATCAGCCCCAGCATTTT
TRBV12-3/TRBV12-4	NA	NA	TRBJ2-2	CASRFGHSNTGELFF	TGTGCCAGCAGATTCGGACACTCGAACACCGGGGAGCTGTTTTTT
TRBV4-1	NA	few	TRBJ1-1	CASSVSTGDLGAFF	TGCGCCAGCAGCGTATCTACAGGAGATCTTGGAGCTTTCTTT
TRBV3-1	NA	NA	TRBJ2-2	CASSQEGPNTGELFF	TGTGCCAGCAGCCAAGAGGGGCCGAACACCGGGGAGCTGTTTTTT
TRBV4-1	NA	NA	TRBJ1-2	CASSPQYLGYGYTF	TGCGCCAGCAGCCCGCAGTATCTGGGCTATGGCTACACCTTC
TRBV19	NA	NA	TRBJ1-5	CASRTSGAQNQPQHF	TGTGCCAGTAGAACCTCCGGGGCGCAAAATCAGCCCCAGCATTTT
TRBV18	TRBD1	few	TRBJ2-4	CASSPARGQGINQYF	TGTGCCAGCTCGCCAGCCCGGGGACAGGGAATAAACCAGTACTTC
TRBV4-3	NA	NA	TRBJ2-7	CASSQDANTYEQYF	TGCGCCAGCAGCCAAGACGCTAACACCTACGAGCAGTACTTC
TRBV20-1	NA	few	TRBJ1-5	CSAPIGNQPQHF	TGCAGTGCGCCGATTGGAAATCAGCCCCAGCATTTT
TRBV5-1	NA	few	TRBJ2-3	CASSLKGELDTQYF	TGCGCCAGCAGCTTGAAGGGGGAGCTGGATACGCAGTATTTT
TRBV20-1	TRBD1	NA	TRBJ1-1	CSARMVTGRMNTEAFF	TGCAGTGCTAGAATGGTGACAGGGAGGATGAACACTGAAGCTTTCTTT
TRBV6-5	NA	few	TRBJ1-5	CASSSNRDRNQPQHF	TGTGCCAGCAGTTCAAACAGGGACCGCAATCAGCCCCAGCATTTT
TRBV29-1	TRBD1	few	TRBJ1-1	CSVEVQGADTEAFF	TGCAGCGTTGAAGTTCAGGGGGCCGACACTGAAGCTTTCTTT
TRBV27	NA	NA	TRBJ2-3	CASSAGTDTQYF	TGTGCCAGCAGTGCAGGCACAGATACGCAGTATTTT